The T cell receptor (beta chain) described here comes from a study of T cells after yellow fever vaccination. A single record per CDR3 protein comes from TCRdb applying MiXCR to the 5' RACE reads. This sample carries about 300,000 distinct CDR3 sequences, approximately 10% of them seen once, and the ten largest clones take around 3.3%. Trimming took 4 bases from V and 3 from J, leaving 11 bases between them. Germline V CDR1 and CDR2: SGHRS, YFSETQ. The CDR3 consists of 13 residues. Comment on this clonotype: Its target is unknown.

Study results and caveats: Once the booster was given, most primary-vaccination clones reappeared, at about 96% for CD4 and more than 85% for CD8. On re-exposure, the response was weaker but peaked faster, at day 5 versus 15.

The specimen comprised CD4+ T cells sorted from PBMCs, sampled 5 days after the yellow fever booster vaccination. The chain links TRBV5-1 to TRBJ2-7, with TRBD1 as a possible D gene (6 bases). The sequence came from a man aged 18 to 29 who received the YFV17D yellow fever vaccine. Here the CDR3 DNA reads TGCGCCAGCAGCAAGGGGGTCCGCTACGAGCAGTACTTC. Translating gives CASSKGVRYEQYF.